Below are 16 T cell receptor beta chains sequenced from a single sample in a study of Ad26.COV2.S vaccination and SARS-CoV-2 variants. Data came from immunoSEQ multiplex PCR; TCRdb stores just in-frame clones and leaves some out. The profile shows roughly 320,000 clones, more than 75% of them singletons. Stated treatment: 15 to 20 received Ad26.COV2.S at low or high dose, single or two shots; a few received placebo; per-sample allocation not given. At day 63 after the first vaccine or placebo injection, samples were drawn. The sequencing used peripheral blood, collected in a trial of Ad26.COV2.S vaccine versus placebo. The receptors shown here come from a person between 18 and 65 years old who received the Ad26.COV2.S COVID-19 vaccine or a placebo.

The chain carries TRBV24-1 and TRBJ1-2; TRBD1 matches at 7 bases. The CDR3 is 17 residues long. The V segment lost 1 base and the J segment 2 bases; nucleotides outside the gene matches: 9. Germline values: CDR1 KGHDR, CDR2 SFDVKD. CDR3 bases: TGTGCCACCAGTGATTTCGGCGGGACAGATGCCAACTATGGCTACACCTTC. Amino acids: CATSDFGGTDANYGYTF.

This clone showed up just a few times. V gene TRBV30 combines with J gene TRBJ1-5, with 8 bases aligning to TRBD1. In germline, CDR1 is GTSNPN, CDR2 SVGIG (reference sequence). The J segment lost 6 bases and the V segment lost 0 bases, leaving 4 bases of the junction unmatched. The CDR3 length is 14 residues. The CDR3 reads CAWSVTGGIQPQHF. CDR3 sequence (DNA): TGTGCCTGGAGTGTTACAGGGGGAATTCAGCCCCAGCATTTT.

The chain employs TRBV9 and TRBJ1-6; no clear D gene. Trimming shortened V by 4 bases and J by 0 bases, and 11 bases separated the two germline ends. The CDR3 is 16 residues long. The V gene's germline CDR1 is SGDLS and CDR2 YYNGEE. The CDR3 sequence: CASSPRASSYNSPLHF. The CDR3, as DNA: TGTGCCAGCAGCCCGAGGGCGAGCTCCTATAATTCACCCCTCCACTTT.

V gene TRBV9 combines with J gene TRBJ2-6, with D unresolved. The germline V gene encodes CDR1 SGDLS and CDR2 YYNGEE. V gave up 4 bases and J gave up 0 bases, with 11 bases separating them. The CDR3 consists of 16 residues. The CDR3 region is CASSPRGDSGANVLTF. In DNA, the CDR3 is TGTGCCAGCAGCCCCCGCGGAGACTCTGGGGCCAACGTCCTGACTTTC.

The gene calls are TRBV3-1 (or the pseudogene TRBV3-2) and TRBJ2-3; 12 bases fit TRBD2. V trimming: 1 base; J trimming: 2 bases; junction bases outside the gene matches: 13. CDR1 and CDR2 from the germline V gene are LGHDT and YNNKEL (reference sequence). The CDR3 runs to 20 residues. The CDR3 sequence: CASSQGIGPSGGANTDTQYF. CDR3 DNA sequence: TGTGCCAGCAGCCAAGGAATTGGTCCTAGCGGGGGGGCAAACACAGATACGCAGTATTTT.

The chain combines TRBV7-9 with TRBJ2-3; 13 bases map to TRBD2. There are 17 residues in the CDR3. Germline loops: CDR1 SEHNR, CDR2 FQNEAQ (reference sequence). Losses at the gene ends were 5 bases for V and 2 bases for J; bases not matched to a gene: 7. The chain's CDR3 is CASSPSGLAGATDTQYF. For the CDR3, the DNA is TGTGCCAGCAGCCCCTCCGGACTAGCGGGGGCCACAGATACGCAGTATTTT.

The V gene is TRBV27, the J gene TRBJ2-5; TRBD1 matches 7 bases. The CDR3 is 17 residues long. V gave up 3 bases and J gave up 3 bases; unmatched junction bases: 13. The V gene's germline CDR1 is MNHEY and CDR2 SMNVEV (reference sequence). The CDR3 region is CASSLRLGGQGEETQYF. CDR3 DNA sequence: TGTGCCAGCAGTTTGAGGTTAGGTGGGCAGGGGGAAGAGACCCAGTACTTC.

The chain joins TRBV9 to TRBJ1-1; D is perhaps TRBD1 (5 bases). Trimming cost V 0 bases and J 7 bases, with 16 bases left between them. The CDR3 runs 15 residues. The germline gives CDR1 SGDLS, CDR2 YYNGEE. The CDR3 loop is CASSVEGGGVGEAFF. The CDR3 region has the DNA TGTGCCAGCAGCGTAGAAGGCGGAGGGGTTGGTGAAGCTTTCTTT. The variable domain in full, completed from reference TRBV9 and TRBJ1-1, reads DSGVTQTPKHLITATGQRVTLRCSPRSGDLSVYWYQQSLDQGLQFLIQYYNGEERAKGNILERFSAQQFPDLHSELNLSSLELGDSALYFCASSVEGGGVGEAFFGQGTRLTVV.

About this clone: This CDR3 is also generated by other DNA sequences in the sample. The V and J genes are TRBV11-3 and TRBJ2-3; 8 bases map to TRBD1. The V segment lost 5 bases and the J segment 3 bases; nucleotides outside the gene matches: 4. The CDR3 totals 14 residues. Germline V gene data show CDR1 as SGHNT and CDR2 as YENEEA. CDR3 DNA sequence: TGTGCCAGCAGCCCCGGACAGGGAACAGATACGCAGTATTTT. This sequence encodes CASSPGQGTDTQYF.

The CDR3 DNA sequence: TGTGCCAGCAGCGTAGACCAGGGAACTGGCTACACCTTC. This gives the protein CASSVDQGTGYTF. This chain joins TRBV9 and TRBJ1-2, with D maybe TRBD1 (5 bases). With 0 bases removed from V and 7 bases from J, the gap between germline ends came to 10 bases. The CDR3 is 13 amino acids. CDR1 and CDR2 from the germline V gene are SGDLS and YYNGEE.

The V and J genes are TRBV7-6 and TRBJ2-7, with unresolved D. V lost 3 bases and J lost 1, with 7 bases in between. The CDR3 covers 13 residues. Germline loops: CDR1 SGHVS, CDR2 FNYEAQ. The CDR3 DNA is TGTGCCAGCAGCTTGTCCAGGTCCTACGAGCAGTACTTC. Translated, it gives CASSLSRSYEQYF.

V usage is TRBV4-1 and J usage is TRBJ2-5; D may correspond to TRBD1 or TRBD2 (6 bases each). Germline CDR1 MGHRA, CDR2 YSYEKL. The V end lost 3 bases, the J end lost 5 bases, and 13 bases lay between the germline ends. The CDR3 runs 14 residues. The CDR3: CASSHPRGRETQYF. In DNA, the CDR3 is TGCGCCAGCAGCCACCCCCGGGGGCGCGAGACCCAGTACTTC.

This chain uses TRBV7-9 with TRBJ1-3; 7 positions match TRBD1. Trimming took 5 bases from V and 2 from J; bases not matched to a gene: 9. The CDR3 length is 16 residues. Germline V gene lookup returns CDR1 SEHNR and CDR2 FQNEAQ (reference sequence). The CDR3 nucleotides read TGTGCCAGCAGCCTGACCCCGACAGGGACTGGAAACACCATATATTTT. It encodes CASSLTPTGTGNTIYF.

This clone was detected a few times. The chain joins TRBV6-2 or TRBV6-3 to TRBJ1-3, with D perhaps matching TRBD1 (6 bases). CDR1 and CDR2 from the germline V gene are MNHEY and SVGEGT. This CDR3 contains 17 residues. Deletions cut 2 bases from V and 2 bases from J, with 16 bases between. CDR3 DNA sequence: TGTGCCAGCAGTTACCTACAGCCTCGGGGGCCTGGAAACACCATATATTTT. Translation gives CASSYLQPRGPGNTIYF.

The chain combines TRBV21-1 with TRBJ2-1. TRBV21-1 is assigned pseudogene status. CDR3 length equals 17 residues. The DNA of the CDR3 is TGTGCCAGCAGCAAACACGGTCGGGGGCTTCGCTACAATGAGCAGTTCTTC. Translating gives CASSKHGRGLRYNEQFF.

This clone was observed once. The V gene is TRBV7-2, the J gene TRBJ2-1; 10 bases align to TRBD2. The CDR3 runs 17 residues. Germline V lookup: CDR1 SGHTA, CDR2 FQGNSA. V was clipped by 2 bases and J by 0 bases; unmatched bases: 4. This CDR3 is CASSLLPSGSSYNEQFF. CDR3 in DNA: TGTGCCAGCAGCTTATTGCCTAGCGGGAGCTCCTACAATGAGCAGTTCTTC.